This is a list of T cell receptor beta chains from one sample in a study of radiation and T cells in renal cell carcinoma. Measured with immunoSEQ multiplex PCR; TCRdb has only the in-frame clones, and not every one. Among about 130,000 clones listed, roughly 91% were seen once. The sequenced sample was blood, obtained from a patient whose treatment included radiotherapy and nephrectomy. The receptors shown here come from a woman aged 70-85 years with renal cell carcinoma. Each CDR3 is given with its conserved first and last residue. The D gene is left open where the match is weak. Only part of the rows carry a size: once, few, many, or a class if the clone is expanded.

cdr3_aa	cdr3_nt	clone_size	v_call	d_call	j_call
CASSLVGQGKETQYF	TGTGCCAGCAGCTTAGTCGGACAGGGCAAAGAGACCCAGTACTTC	-	TRBV7-6	TRBD1	TRBJ2-5
CASSATGAMDTEAFF	TGTGCCAGTAGTGCGACAGGGGCGATGGACACTGAAGCTTTCTTT	few	TRBV19	TRBD1	TRBJ1-1
CASSSHGTDTQYF	TGTGCCAGCAGTTCACACGGCACAGATACGCAGTATTTT	-	TRBV27	-	TRBJ2-3
CASSGRGLTNEKLFF	TGTGCCAGCAGTGGGCGGGGACTAACTAATGAAAAACTGTTTTTT	-	TRBV27	-	TRBJ1-4
CASSHLSFWNTGELFF	TGTGCCAGCAGCCACCTAAGTTTTTGGAACACCGGGGAGCTGTTTTTT	-	TRBV28	-	TRBJ2-2
CASKPAGGAETQYF	TGTGCCAGCAAACCCGCGGGGGGGGCGGAGACCCAGTACTTC	-	TRBV7-2	TRBD2	TRBJ2-5
CASSIRVNTEAFF	TGTGCCAGTAGTATCAGAGTGAACACTGAAGCTTTCTTT	-	TRBV19	-	TRBJ1-1
CASSLVGAVNQPQHF	TGTGCCAGCAGCTTGGTAGGGGCGGTCAATCAGCCCCAGCATTTT	-	TRBV5-5	-	TRBJ1-5
CASRDDEALNSPLHF	TGTGCCAGCAGGGACGACGAGGCCCTGAATTCACCCCTCCACTTT	-	TRBV27	-	TRBJ1-6
CASSFLRGDGYTF	TGTGCCAGCAGCTTTCTTAGGGGCGATGGCTACACCTTC	-	TRBV7-6	-	TRBJ1-2
CASRRDRENSPLHF	TGTGCCAGCAGACGGGACAGAGAGAATTCACCCCTCCACTTT	-	TRBV6-5	TRBD1	TRBJ1-6
CASSQALGSSYEQYF	TGCGCCAGCAGCCAAGCCCTGGGCAGCTCCTACGAGCAGTACTTC	-	TRBV4-3	-	TRBJ2-7
CASSVAIQRGNTIYF	TGTGCCAGCAGCGTAGCTATCCAAAGGGGAAACACCATATATTTT	-	TRBV9	-	TRBJ1-3
CASSLRGQPFHF	TGTGCCAGCAGTTTAAGGGGACAGCCATTCCACTTC	once	TRBV28	TRBD1	TRBJ2-5
CASSPGARETQETQYF	TGTGCCAGCAGCCCAGGTGCGCGGGAGACTCAAGAGACCCAGTACTTC	few	TRBV7-2	TRBD2	TRBJ2-5
CASSPFPSGSSGANVLTF	TGTGCCAGCAGCCCTTTCCCGTCGGGGAGCTCTGGGGCCAACGTCCTGACTTTC	-	TRBV7-9	-	TRBJ2-6
CASSYSGTGLHEQFF	TGTGCCAGCAGTTACTCCGGGACAGGGCTACATGAGCAGTTCTTC	-	TRBV6-5	TRBD1	TRBJ2-1
CASSRGAAMHEQYF	TGTGCCAGCAGCCGAGGGGCAGCAATGCACGAGCAGTACTTC	-	TRBV6-6	-	TRBJ2-7
CASSESVPGRGGNTIYF	TGTGCCAGCAGTGAATCCGTCCCGGGCCGGGGTGGAAACACCATATATTTT	-	TRBV6-1	-	TRBJ1-3
CASSQVGRAEQYF	TGTGCCAGCAGCCAAGTGGGCAGGGCGGAGCAGTACTTC	-	TRBV14	-	TRBJ2-7